This T cell receptor beta chain emerged from a study of CD8+ T cells in alopecia areata (dated by TCRdb to the late 2010s). Looking at the study overall: The treated patients took part in an open-label pilot trial in which moderate-to-severe alopecia areata was treated with oral tofacitinib at 5 to 10 mg twice daily. Tofacitinib was administered for 6 to 18 months, and 6 months of follow-up off drug were then conducted to assess delayed response and recurrence. Patients on tofacitinib were biopsied at baseline and after 4 and 24 weeks of treatment, and several of the patients also had a later scalp biopsy. The RNA source kit depended on sample type: the PAXgene miRNA kit for fixed scalp, the miRNeasy kit for PBMCs, and the RNeasy kit for mouse skin. Disease severity in treated patients was measured with the SALT score, which quantifies the percentage of affected scalp surface area. TCRbeta CDR3 regions were amplified by immunoSEQ multiplex PCR with 35 Vbeta forward and 13 Jbeta reverse primers. In humans, TCRbeta sequencing was performed on scalp tissue and on sorted CD4+ and CD8+ peripheral blood T cells from healthy controls and from patients with patchy or totalis/universalis alopecia areata. In both human patients and the C3H/HeJ mouse model, the study applied high-throughput TCRbeta sequencing to look at T cell clonal expansion in alopecia areata. Scalp clonality was compared among normal scalp (n=4), patchy alopecia areata scalp (n=8), and alopecia totalis/universalis scalp (n=8). General study outcomes and caveats: Many expanded lesional clones were found to persist in scalp and blood during tofacitinib treatment, and relapse after treatment cessation may be partly explained by this persistence. Unlike mouse skin, which is dominated by gammadelta T cells, normal human skin has resident alphabeta T cells that are also sequenced, and this complicates analysis of the scalp TCR repertoire. With tofacitinib, both scalp clonality and the number of expanded CD8+ clones among the top 100 scalp clones went down significantly. Shared TCR sequences between patients were less evident than in mice, which may be partly attributable to HLA diversity in the patient population. Because the treated cohort was small and included a single nonresponder, larger studies are needed to assess links between baseline CD8+ expansion and response. Compared with normal scalp, lesional scalp, particularly in alopecia totalis/universalis, had higher clonality and more expanded CD8+ clones, which suggests antigenic drive.

Measured from the cysteine to the phenylalanine, the CDR3 is 17 residues long. Of the read, only the CDR3 DNA is kept; its 51 bases are in frame from base 1. Trimmed from V: 1 base; trimmed from J: 5 bases; junction bases lacking a gene match: 11. Based on the germline V gene, the CDR1 and CDR2 sequences are MNHNS and SASEGT. Regarding this clone: What antigen it recognizes has not been identified. Within one base of it there is no much larger clone, and no base qualities were kept.

The sample's time point, from its label and the paper: around 4 weeks on oral tofacitinib. The sample's treatment or condition label is to be understood as: oral pan-JAK inhibitor, 5-10 mg twice daily. Lesional scalp punch biopsies and peripheral blood were obtained from alopecia areata patients. After PBMCs were isolated by density centrifugation and stained for CD3, CD4 and CD8, a FACSAria was used to sort CD4+ and CD8+ T cells. The library was generated by the immunoSEQ multiplex PCR assay. RNA was extracted from all samples and reverse transcribed into cDNA, which served as template for TCR sequencing. SuperScript III was used for first-strand cDNA synthesis, primed with a 2:1 mix of oligo-dT and random hexamers. A synthetic immune receptor repertoire was used to assess amplification bias, and residual bias was removed computationally. Per the original workflow: Raw reads were preprocessed to remove errors, and CDR3 was defined by IMGT conventions from the conserved cysteine to phenylalanine. Clonality was computed as 1 minus the Shannon entropy, with the entropy normalized by log2 of the number of productive unique TCRs. Whether scalp clones were CD4 or CD8 was inferred by matching scalp TCRbeta sequences against CD4 and CD8 repertoires sorted from blood. Imported from immuneACCESS, the table was reduced by TCRdb to in-frame sequences with V and J called. These copies leave out some clones; in studies compared against another copy, an unresolved V gene accounts for under half, and the cause of the remainder is not known. V and J calls and clone size are those listed in that table; D and trimming were worked out from the DNA. The sample contains approximately 210,000 clones, about 64% of them found a single time. In total, the top ten clones hold roughly 4.2% of the sample.

The clonotype originates from a human donor with alopecia areata. Here the sequenced sample was CD4+ T cells sorted from blood, taken at week 4, from a patient treated with tofacitinib. The chain uses TRBV6-1 and TRBJ1-2; 9 of the junction bases match TRBD1. The CDR3 reads as follows: CASSEGPGTGTRYGYTF. The sequence in DNA is TGTGCCAGCAGTGAAGGACCCGGGACAGGGACCAGGTATGGCTACACCTTC.